This T cell receptor (beta chain) was sequenced during a study of blood T cells in healthy people across ages. Regarding the study as a whole: Unsorted PBMCs prevented conclusive naive versus antigen-experienced comparison.

Alongside a J-beta primer mix, a sample-barcoded 5' primer served in a second PCR lasting about 6 to 12 cycles. TCRdb reprocessed the 5' RACE reads with MiXCR, giving one entry per CDR3 protein. Among more than 450,000 distinct CDR3 sequences listed, about 27% were seen once. This clonotype was seen at least ten times. Antigen: not known. The CDR3 has 16 residues. From germline, CDR1 is MNHEY and CDR2 SMNVEV (reference sequence). The germline V and J ends were trimmed by 5 bases and 3 bases, with 16 bases remaining between them. Separately, the same data were catalogued under a study of T cells of mothers and their children.

The chain combines TRBV27 with TRBJ1-4, with D unresolved. The sequence came from a boy between 2 and 15 years old in good health. Specimen: blood. CDR3 DNA: TGTGCCAGCAGTCCCAACCTCGGTATGGCTAATGAAAAACTGTTTTTT. Amino acids: CASSPNLGMANEKLFF.